The entry below describes one T cell receptor (beta chain). The germline gives CDR1 LNHDA, CDR2 SQIVND (reference sequence). Losses at the gene ends were 6 bases for V and 5 bases for J; bases not matched to a gene: 3. CDR3 size: 13 residues. This sample is part of a study of T cell changes during pregnancy in multiple sclerosis. Using immunoSEQ multiplex PCR, the repertoire was profiled, and TCRdb retains in-frame clones only, with some absent. The sample yields some 41,000 clones, 90% to 95% seen once. This chain uses TRBV19 with TRBJ1-1; TRBD1 matches 10 bases. Sequenced here: CD4+ T cells from peripheral blood mononuclear cells, sampled in the third trimester of pregnancy. This receptor was taken from a female donor in good health, enrolled as a control in a pregnancy study. CDR3 loop: CASRGQGWTEAFF. The CDR3 DNA reads as TGTGCCAGTAGGGGACAGGGGTGGACTGAAGCTTTCTTT.